This entry concerns a single T cell receptor (beta chain). These data belong to a study of blood T cell repertoires in COVID-19. Study-wide background: From the United States, Italy and Spain came samples of acute and convalescent COVID-19. PBMCs, B-cell-depleted T cells, or T cells were the source of the cDNA or gDNA that made up the material.

In the authors' workflow: Estimated nucleated cell counts came from reference gene primer amplification. Produced via immunoSEQ multiplex PCR; TCRdb's table is partial and in-frame only. That table is the source of V, J and clone size, and D and trimming were worked out from the DNA. The sample contains over 100,000 clones, around three quarters of which appear only once. The germline V and J ends were trimmed by 3 bases and 4 bases, with 16 bases remaining between them. CDR1 is SGDLS, CDR2 YYNGEE, per germline. There are 15 residues in the CDR3. The specimen was peripheral blood. The chain uses TRBV9 and TRBJ1-1; a weak D match, TRBD1 (6 bases). This TCR derives from a woman of 80 years or more with acute or convalescent COVID-19. The CDR3 spells CASSAGRGWSTEAFF. CDR3 nucleotides: TGTGCCAGCAGCGCCGGCAGGGGCTGGAGCACTGAAGCTTTCTTT.